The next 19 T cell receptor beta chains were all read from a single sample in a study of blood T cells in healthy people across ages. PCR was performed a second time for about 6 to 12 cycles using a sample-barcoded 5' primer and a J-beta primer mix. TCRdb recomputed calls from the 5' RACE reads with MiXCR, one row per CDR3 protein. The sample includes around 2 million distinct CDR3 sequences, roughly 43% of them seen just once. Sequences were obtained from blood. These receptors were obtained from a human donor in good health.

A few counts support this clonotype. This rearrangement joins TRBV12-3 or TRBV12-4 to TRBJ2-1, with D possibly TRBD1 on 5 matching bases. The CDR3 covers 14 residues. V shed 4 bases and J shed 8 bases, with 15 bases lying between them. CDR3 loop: CASSWVRDWDEQFF. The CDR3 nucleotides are TGTGCCAGCAGTTGGGTCAGGGATTGGGATGAGCAGTTCTTC.

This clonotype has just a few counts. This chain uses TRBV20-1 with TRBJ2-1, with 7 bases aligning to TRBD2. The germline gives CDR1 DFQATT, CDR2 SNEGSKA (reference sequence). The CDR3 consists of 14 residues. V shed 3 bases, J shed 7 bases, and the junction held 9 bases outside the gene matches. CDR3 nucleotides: TGCAGTGCTAGTTCCAGCGGGGAGGGGAATGAGCAGTTCTTC. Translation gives CSASSSGEGNEQFF.

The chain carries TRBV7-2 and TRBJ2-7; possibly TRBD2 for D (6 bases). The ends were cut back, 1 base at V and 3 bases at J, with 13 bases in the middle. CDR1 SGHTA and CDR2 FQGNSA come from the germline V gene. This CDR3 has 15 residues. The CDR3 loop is CASSLVYGGVYEQYF. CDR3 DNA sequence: TGTGCCAGCAGCTTAGTATACGGGGGAGTCTACGAGCAGTACTTC.

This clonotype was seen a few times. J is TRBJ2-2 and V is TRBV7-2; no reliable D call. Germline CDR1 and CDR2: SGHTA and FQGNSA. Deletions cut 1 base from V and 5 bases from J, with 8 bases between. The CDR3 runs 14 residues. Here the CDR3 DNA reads TGTGCCAGCAGCTTAGACCGGCGTACCGGGGAGCTGTTTTTT. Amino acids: CASSLDRRTGELFF.

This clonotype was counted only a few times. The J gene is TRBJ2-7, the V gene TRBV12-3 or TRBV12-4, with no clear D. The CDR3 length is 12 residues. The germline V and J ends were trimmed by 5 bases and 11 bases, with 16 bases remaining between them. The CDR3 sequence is CASSPGRTHKYF. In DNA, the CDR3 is TGTGCCAGCAGTCCAGGACGGACCCACAAGTACTTC.

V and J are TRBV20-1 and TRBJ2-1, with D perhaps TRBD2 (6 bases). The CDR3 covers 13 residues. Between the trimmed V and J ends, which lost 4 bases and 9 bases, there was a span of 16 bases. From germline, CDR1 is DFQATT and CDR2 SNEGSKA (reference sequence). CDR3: CSANREVLGEQFF. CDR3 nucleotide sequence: TGCAGTGCTAATAGGGAGGTATTGGGTGAGCAGTTCTTC.

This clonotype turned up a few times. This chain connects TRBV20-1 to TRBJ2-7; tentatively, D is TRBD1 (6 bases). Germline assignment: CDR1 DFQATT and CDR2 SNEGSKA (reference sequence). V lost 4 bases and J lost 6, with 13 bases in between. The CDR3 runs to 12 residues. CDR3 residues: CSATRLGGEQYF. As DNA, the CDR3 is TGCAGTGCTACCAGGTTAGGGGGCGAGCAGTACTTC.

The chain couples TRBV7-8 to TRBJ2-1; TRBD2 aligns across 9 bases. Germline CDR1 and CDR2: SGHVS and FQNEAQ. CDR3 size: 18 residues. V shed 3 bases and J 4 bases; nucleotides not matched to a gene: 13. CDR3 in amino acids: CASSFKAGGLQSYNEQFF. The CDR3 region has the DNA TGTGCCAGCAGCTTTAAAGCGGGGGGTCTCCAGTCTTACAATGAGCAGTTCTTC.

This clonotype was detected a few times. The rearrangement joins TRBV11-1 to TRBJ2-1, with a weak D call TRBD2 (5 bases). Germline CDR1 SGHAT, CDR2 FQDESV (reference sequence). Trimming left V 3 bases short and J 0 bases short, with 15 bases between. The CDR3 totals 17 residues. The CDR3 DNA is TGTGCCAGCAGCTTCATCACGGGGAGAGGCTCCTACAATGAGCAGTTCTTC. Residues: CASSFITGRGSYNEQFF.

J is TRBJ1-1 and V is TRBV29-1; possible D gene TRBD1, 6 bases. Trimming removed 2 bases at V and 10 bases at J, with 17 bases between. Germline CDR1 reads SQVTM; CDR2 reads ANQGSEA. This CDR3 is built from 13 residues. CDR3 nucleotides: TGCAGCGTTGAACTGGGGGCGATGTTCGGAGCTTTCTTT. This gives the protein CSVELGAMFGAFF. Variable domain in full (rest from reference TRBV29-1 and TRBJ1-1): SAVISQKPSRDICQRGTSLTIQCQVDSQVTMMFWYRQQPGQSLTLIATANQGSEATYESGFVIDKFPISRPNLTFSTLTVSNMSPEDSSIYLCSVELGAMFGAFFGQGTRLTVV.

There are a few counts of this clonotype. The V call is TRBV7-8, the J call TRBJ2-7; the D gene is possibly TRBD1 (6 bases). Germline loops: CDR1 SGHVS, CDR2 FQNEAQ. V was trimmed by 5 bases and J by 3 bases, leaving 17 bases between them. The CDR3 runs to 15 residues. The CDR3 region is CASSPAPGQYYEQYF. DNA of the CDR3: TGTGCCAGCAGCCCCGCCCCTGGACAGTACTACGAGCAGTACTTC.

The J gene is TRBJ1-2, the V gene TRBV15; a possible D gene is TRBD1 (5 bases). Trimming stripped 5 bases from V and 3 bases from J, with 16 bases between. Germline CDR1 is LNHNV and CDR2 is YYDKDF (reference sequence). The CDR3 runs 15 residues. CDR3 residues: CATSGQTEGDYGYTF. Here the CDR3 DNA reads TGTGCCACCAGCGGCCAGACAGAGGGCGACTATGGCTACACCTTC. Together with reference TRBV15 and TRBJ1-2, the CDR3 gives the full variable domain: DAMVIQNPRYQVTQFGKPVTLSCSQTLNHNVMYWYQQKSSQAPKLLFHYYDKDFNNEADTPDNFQSRRPNTSFCFLDIRSPGLGDTAMYLCATSGQTEGDYGYTFGSGTRLTVV.

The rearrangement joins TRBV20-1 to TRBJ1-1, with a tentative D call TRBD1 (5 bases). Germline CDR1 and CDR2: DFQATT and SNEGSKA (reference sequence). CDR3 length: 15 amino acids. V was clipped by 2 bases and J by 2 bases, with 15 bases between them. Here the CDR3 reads CSARRAGQLNTEAFF. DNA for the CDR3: TGCAGTGCTAGACGGGCGGGGCAGCTCAACACTGAAGCTTTCTTT.

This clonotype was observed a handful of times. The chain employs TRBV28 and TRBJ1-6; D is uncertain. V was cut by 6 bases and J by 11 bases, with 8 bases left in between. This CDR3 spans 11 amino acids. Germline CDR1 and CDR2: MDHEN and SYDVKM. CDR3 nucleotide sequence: TGTGCCAGCAGCCCAAGTACACCCCTCCACTTT. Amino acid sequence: CASSPSTPLHF.

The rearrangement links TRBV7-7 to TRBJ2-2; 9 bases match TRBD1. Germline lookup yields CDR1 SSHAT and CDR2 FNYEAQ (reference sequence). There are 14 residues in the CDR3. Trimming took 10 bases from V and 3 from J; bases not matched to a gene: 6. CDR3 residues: CATTDRGDTGELFF. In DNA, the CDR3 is TGTGCCACCACGGACAGGGGCGACACCGGGGAGCTGTTTTTT.

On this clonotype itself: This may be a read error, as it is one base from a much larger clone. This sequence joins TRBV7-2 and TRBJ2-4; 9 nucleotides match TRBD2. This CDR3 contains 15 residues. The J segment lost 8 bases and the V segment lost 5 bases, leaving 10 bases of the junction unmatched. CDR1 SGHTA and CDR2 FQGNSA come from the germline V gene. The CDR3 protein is CASSEGGGGAYIQYF. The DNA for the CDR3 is TGTGCCAGCAGCGAAGGTGGCGGGGGGGCCTACATTCAGTACTTC.

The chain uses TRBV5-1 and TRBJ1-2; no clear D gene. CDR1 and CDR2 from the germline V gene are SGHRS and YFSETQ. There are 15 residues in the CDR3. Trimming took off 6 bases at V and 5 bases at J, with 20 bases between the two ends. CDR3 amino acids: CASNSGKLPLYGYTF. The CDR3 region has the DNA TGCGCCAGCAACTCCGGGAAGCTTCCTCTATATGGCTACACCTTC.

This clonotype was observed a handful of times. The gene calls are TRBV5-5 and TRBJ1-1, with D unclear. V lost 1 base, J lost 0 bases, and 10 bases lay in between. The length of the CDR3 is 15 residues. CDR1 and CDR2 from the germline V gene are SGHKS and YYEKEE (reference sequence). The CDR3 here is CASSLNPSMNTEAFF. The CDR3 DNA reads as TGTGCCAGCAGCTTGAACCCCAGCATGAACACTGAAGCTTTCTTT. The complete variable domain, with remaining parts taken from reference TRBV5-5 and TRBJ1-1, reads DAGVTQSPTHLIKTRGQQVTLRCSPISGHKSVSWYQQVLGQGPQFIFQYYEKEERGRGNFPDRFSARQFPNYSSELNVNALLLGDSALYLCASSLNPSMNTEAFFGQGTRLTVV.

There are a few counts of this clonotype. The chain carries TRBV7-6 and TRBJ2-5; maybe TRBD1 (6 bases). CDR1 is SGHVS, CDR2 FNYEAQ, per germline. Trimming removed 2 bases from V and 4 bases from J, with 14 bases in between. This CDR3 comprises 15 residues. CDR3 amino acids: CASSLMSTGRETQYF. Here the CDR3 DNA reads TGTGCCAGCAGCTTAATGTCAACAGGGAGAGAGACCCAGTACTTC.